What follows is one T cell receptor (beta chain) and its context. The antigen is not known. This sample was taken from a study of T cells after yellow fever vaccination. Via MiXCR, TCRdb re-called the 5' RACE reads, giving one row per CDR3 protein. The profile shows fewer than 450,000 distinct CDR3 sequences, roughly 4.3% of them singletons. Findings and caveats of the study: When the response was secondary, it was weaker but reached its peak faster, day 5 versus 15. Reappearance after the booster was observed for most primary-vaccination clones (around 96% CD4, just over 85% CD8). Repertoires obtained by FACS sorting could include abundant clonotypes that entered as contaminants from the bulk population.

This CDR3 contains 17 residues. Trimming took 5 bases from V and 5 from J; bases not matched to a gene: 15. Germline V CDR1 and CDR2: LGHNA, YSLEER. The receptor's source is a man between 18 and 35 years old who received the YFV17D yellow fever vaccine. Specimen: PBMCs, collected 5 days after the yellow fever booster vaccination. This chain uses TRBV4-3 with TRBJ2-1, with TRBD2 matching 7 bases. The CDR3 is CASSFRRGAGPDNEQFF. The CDR3 DNA reads TGCGCCAGCAGCTTTAGACGGGGAGCGGGGCCTGACAATGAGCAGTTCTTC.